This T cell receptor beta chain was captured by sequencing in a study of control samples from healthy donors and cancer patients. Trimming took off 2 bases at V and 0 bases at J, with 16 bases between the two ends. Germline V gene data show CDR1 as LGHNA and CDR2 as YSLEER. The length of the CDR3 is 17 residues. Profiling relied on immunoSEQ multiplex PCR, and the TCRdb table lists in-frame clones only, not all of them. Of approximately 63,000 clones listed, 85% are singletons. The TCR was taken from a middle-aged man in good health. The sample taken for sequencing was blood. The chain carries TRBV4-3 and TRBJ1-1; unclear D gene. CDR3 DNA sequence: TGCGCCAGCAGCCAACTCGGCGGCACGACTATGAACACTGAAGCTTTCTTT. It specifies CASSQLGGTTMNTEAFF.